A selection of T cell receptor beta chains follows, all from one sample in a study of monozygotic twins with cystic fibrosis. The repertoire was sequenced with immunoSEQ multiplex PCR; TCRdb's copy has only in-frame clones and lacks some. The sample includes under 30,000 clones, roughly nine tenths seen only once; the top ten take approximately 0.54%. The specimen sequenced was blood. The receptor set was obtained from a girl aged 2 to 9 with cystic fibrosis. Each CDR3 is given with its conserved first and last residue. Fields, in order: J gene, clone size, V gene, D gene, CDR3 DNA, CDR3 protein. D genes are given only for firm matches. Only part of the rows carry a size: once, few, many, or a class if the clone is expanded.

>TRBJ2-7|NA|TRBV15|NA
TGTGCCACCAGCAGAGACCCCTTCGGCGACGAGCAGTACTTC
CATSRDPFGDEQYF
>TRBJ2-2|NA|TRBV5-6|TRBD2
TGTGCCAGCAGCGGCCCGTGGACTAGCGGGGGGGCCGGGACCGGGGAGCTGTTTTTT
CASSGPWTSGGAGTGELFF
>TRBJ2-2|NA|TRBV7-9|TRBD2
TGTGCCAGCAGTCCCAGCGGGGGGACGAACACCGGGGAGCTGTTTTTT
CASSPSGGTNTGELFF
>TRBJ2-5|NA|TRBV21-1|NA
TGTGCCAGCAGTCCAGGACAGGGCCCCCGGACCCAGTACTTC
CASSPGQGPRTQYF
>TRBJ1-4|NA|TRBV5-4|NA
TGTGCCAGCGGCCGAAGTGAGGTTAATGAAAAACTGTTTTTT
CASGRSEVNEKLFF
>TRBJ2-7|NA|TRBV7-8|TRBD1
TGTGCCAGCAGCTCAGAGACAGGGGGGCAGTACTTC
CASSSETGGQYF
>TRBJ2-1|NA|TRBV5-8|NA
TGTGCCAGCAGGGCGGTGCACAGCGGGGAGCAGTTCTTC
CASRAVHSGEQFF
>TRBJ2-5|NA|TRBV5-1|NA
TGCGCCAGCAGCCGGCGGGACAGACAAGAGACCCAGTACTTC
CASSRRDRQETQYF
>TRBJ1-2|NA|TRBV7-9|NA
TGTGCCAGCAGCTTAGGGTCAGGGAGGGAACACTATGGCTACACCTTC
CASSLGSGREHYGYTF
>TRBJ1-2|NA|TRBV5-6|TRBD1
TGTGCCAGCAGCTGGACAGGGAGCAACTATGGCTACACCTTC
CASSWTGSNYGYTF
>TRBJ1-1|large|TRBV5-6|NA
TGTGCCAGCAGCTTGAGGGGCACTGAAGCTTTCTTT
CASSLRGTEAFF
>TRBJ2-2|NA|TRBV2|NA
TGTGCCAGCGGAGAGCCCGGGGAGCTGTTTTTT
CASGEPGELFF
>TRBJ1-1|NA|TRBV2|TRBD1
TGTGCCAGCAGTGAAACAGGGACAGGCGGGTACACTGAAGCTTTCTTT
CASSETGTGGYTEAFF
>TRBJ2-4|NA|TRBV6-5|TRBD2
TGTGCCAGCAGTCGGACTAGCGGGGCGGTACATTTC
CASSRTSGAVHF
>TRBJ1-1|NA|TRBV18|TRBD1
TGTGCCAGCTCACCACCTGTGACAGGGGCCGGCACTGAAGCTTTCTTT
CASSPPVTGAGTEAFF
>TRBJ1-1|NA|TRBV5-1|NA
TGCGCCAGCAGTCTTATCTCGGACAGAATTAACACTGAAGCTTTCTTT
CASSLISDRINTEAFF
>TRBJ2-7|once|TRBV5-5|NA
TGTGCCAGCAGCCCCCGGGGGAGCGAAGACTACGAGCAGTACTTC
CASSPRGSEDYEQYF
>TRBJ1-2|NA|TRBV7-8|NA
TGTGCCAGCAGCCTTCACCCTCCATCGGGGAGCTTTAATGGCTACACCTTC
CASSLHPPSGSFNGYTF
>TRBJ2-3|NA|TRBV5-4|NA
TGTGCCAGCAGCAGCCACAGGGGAGGAACAGATACGCAGTATTTT
CASSSHRGGTDTQYF
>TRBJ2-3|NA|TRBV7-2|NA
TGTGCCAGCAGTACTTGGGGGCTGAGCACAGATACGCAGTATTTT
CASSTWGLSTDTQYF
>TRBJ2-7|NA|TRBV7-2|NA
TGTGCCAGCAGCACAGGGACTCAGAGGGGGGAGCAGTACTTC
CASSTGTQRGEQYF
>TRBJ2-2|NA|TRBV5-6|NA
TGTGCCAGCAGCTTGGTCGGCGCGCCCGGGGAGCTGTTTTTT
CASSLVGAPGELFF
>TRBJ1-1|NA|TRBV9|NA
TGTGCCAGCAGCGTAGGCCACTTACAGATGAACACTGAAGCTTTCTTT
CASSVGHLQMNTEAFF
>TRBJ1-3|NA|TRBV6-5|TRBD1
TGTGCCAGCAGTACAGGGGGCAATGGAAACACCATATATTTT
CASSTGGNGNTIYF
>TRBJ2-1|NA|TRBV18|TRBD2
TGTGCCAGCTCACCACGAGGACTAGCGAACAATGAGCAGTTCTTC
CASSPRGLANNEQFF
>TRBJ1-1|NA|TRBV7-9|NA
TGTGCCAGCAGCCCGGCTGGGACACCGAACACTGAAGCTTTCTTT
CASSPAGTPNTEAFF
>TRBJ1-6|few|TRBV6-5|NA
TGTGCCAGCAGTAAACAGGGCCGGAGTTCACCCCTCCACTTT
CASSKQGRSSPLHF
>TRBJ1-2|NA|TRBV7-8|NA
TGTGCCAGCAGCGAGCCTGGGTCCTATGGCTACACCTTC
CASSEPGSYGYTF
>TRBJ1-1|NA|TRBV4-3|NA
TGCGCCAGCAGCCAACCCGGAAATCAGGGGACCGCTGAAGCTTTCTTT
CASSQPGNQGTAEAFF
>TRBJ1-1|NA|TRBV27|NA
TGTGCCAGCAGTTCTATGGGGGGACTTATGAACACTGAAGCTTTCTTT
CASSSMGGLMNTEAFF
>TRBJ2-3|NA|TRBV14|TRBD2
TGTGCCAGCAGCCAATATGCACCCGGGACTAGCGGGGTGTTTGTTGCTGGAGATACGCAGTATTTT
CASSQYAPGTSGVFVAGDTQYF
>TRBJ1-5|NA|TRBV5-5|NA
TGTGCCAGCAGCTTGGCCGGGCCGGGAATGCAGCCCCAGCATTTT
CASSLAGPGMQPQHF
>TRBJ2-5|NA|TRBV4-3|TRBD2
TGCGCCAGCAGCCAAGATTATGGCCTAGCGGGTTTCCAAGAGACCCAGTACTTC
CASSQDYGLAGFQETQYF
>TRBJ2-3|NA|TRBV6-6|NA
TGTGCCAGCACACCGCAGGGGACGGGGGATACGCAGTATTTT
CASTPQGTGDTQYF
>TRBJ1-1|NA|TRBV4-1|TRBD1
TGCGCCAGCAGCCAAGGGCCAGGGGGGAAGAACACTGAAGCTTTCTTT
CASSQGPGGKNTEAFF
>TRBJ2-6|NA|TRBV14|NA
TGTGCCAGCAGCCGATACAGGGACCTCCCTGGGGCCAACGTCCTGACTTTC
CASSRYRDLPGANVLTF
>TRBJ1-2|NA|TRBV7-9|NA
TGTGCCAGCAGCTTAGTAAGGCTCAAGGATGGCTACACCTTC
CASSLVRLKDGYTF
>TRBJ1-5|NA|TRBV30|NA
TGTGCCTGGAACTCGCACCAGAATCAGCCCCAGCATTTT
CAWNSHQNQPQHF
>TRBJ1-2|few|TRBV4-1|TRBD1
TGCGCCAGCAGCGCAACCGGGACAGGGGGCAATCGGGGCTACACCTTC
CASSATGTGGNRGYTF
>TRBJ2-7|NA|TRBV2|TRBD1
TGTGCCAGCAGTCAACAGGGGGCTACTAGCGAGCAGTACTTC
CASSQQGATSEQYF
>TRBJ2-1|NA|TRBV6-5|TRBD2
TGTGCCAGCAGTTCTCTAGCGGGGGGACCCTACAATGAGCAGTTCTTC
CASSSLAGGPYNEQFF